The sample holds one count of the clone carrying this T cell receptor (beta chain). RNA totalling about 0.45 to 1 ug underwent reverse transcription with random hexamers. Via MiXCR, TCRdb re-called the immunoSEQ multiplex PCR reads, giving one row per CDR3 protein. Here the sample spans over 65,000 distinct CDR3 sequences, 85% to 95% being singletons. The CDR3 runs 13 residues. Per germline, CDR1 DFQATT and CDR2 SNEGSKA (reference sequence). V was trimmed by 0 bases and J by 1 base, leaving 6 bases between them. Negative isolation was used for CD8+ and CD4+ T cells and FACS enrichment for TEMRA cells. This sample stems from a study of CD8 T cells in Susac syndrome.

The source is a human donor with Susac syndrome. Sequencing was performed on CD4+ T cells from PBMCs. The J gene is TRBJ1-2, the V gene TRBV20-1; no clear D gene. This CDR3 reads CSARDRGNYGYTF. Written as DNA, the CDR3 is TGCAGTGCTAGAGATCGTGGTAACTATGGCTACACCTTC.